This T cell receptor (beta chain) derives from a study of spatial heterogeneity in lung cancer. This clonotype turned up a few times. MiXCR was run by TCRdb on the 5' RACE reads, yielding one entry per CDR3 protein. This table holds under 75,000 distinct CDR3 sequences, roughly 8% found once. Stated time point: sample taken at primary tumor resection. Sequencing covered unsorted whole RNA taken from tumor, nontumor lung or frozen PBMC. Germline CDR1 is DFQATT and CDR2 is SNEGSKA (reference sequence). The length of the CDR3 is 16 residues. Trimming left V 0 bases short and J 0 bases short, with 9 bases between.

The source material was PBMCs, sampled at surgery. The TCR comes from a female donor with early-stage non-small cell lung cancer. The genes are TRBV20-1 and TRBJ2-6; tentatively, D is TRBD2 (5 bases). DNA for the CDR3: TGCAGTGCTAGAGATGAAGAGGGCTCTGGGGCCAACGTCCTGACTTTC. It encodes CSARDEEGSGANVLTF.